This record concerns one TCR beta chain sequence. Its antigen is not yet known. No base qualities exist here, and no much larger clone lies one base off it. The data derive from a study of shared clonotypes between healthy human individuals (TCRdb year 2020). Broadly, across the study: The cohort included a few men and two women between 18 and 49 years of age. To increase sequencing depth and limit assay-specific biases, different laboratories used diverse techniques to prepare libraries and sequence TCR repertoires. To estimate repertoire size and how much clonotype sharing occurs between individuals, the study deeply sequenced the blood TCR repertoires of roughly 5 healthy adults. Between about 0.8 and 9 billion PBMCs per donor were obtained by leukapheresis. For each donor, CD4 naive and CD4 memory were each run on three plates, CD8 naive on two plates, and CD8 memory on one plate. Results the study describes overall, beyond this receptor: Larger estimated clonotype richness was generally found for naive subsets than for memory subsets. Clonotypes shared by all four sorted-subset donors showed higher generation probabilities than non-shared clonotypes. Because the study included a small number of donors, the genetic and exposure-history diversity represented was limited. Sampling was restricted to blood, and TCR repertoires in tissue are likely to differ from TCR repertoires in blood. Pairwise subsampling led to the expectation that sequencing depth would affect the degree of clonotype sharing among donors. Rarefaction of sorted-subset datasets indicated incomplete sequencing despite the large sequencing depth. About 5% of naive CD4, 3% to 4% of naive CD8, about 2.4% of memory CD4, and around 0.42% of memory CD8 clonotypes were shared across several donors.

Donors were healthy HIV-negative adults with no recently reported acute infections or vaccinations. All donors were Caucasian adults living in Nashville, Tennessee, USA. CD4+ T cells were enriched through magnetic negative selection, after which naive cells were positively selected on CD45RA and the remaining negative fraction served as the memory subset. Blood was collected by leukapheresis, and PBMCs were isolated by Ficoll-Histopaque density gradient centrifugation and then cryopreserved in liquid nitrogen vapor phase. Analytical flow cytometry was used to check the purity and quantity of every magnetically sorted T cell population. Each sorted fraction had its genomic DNA isolated and then quantified by UV absorbance on a Nanodrop 2000c. Using the deep immunoSEQ assay, multiplex PCR amplified TCR CDR3 regions from genomic DNA. Genomic DNA extracted from each cell subset was distributed evenly over all wells of several immunoSEQ 96-well plates, and each plate served as one replicate. Each replicate PCR for sorted subsets received around 200 ng genomic DNA, equal to roughly 30,000 T cell genomes. Purified libraries were measured with a Qubit 3.0 fluorometer, size-checked on a Bioanalyzer 2100, and measured again with the KAPA Library Quantification kit. A separate single-read 150-cycle Illumina NextSeq 550 flow cell was used to sequence each immunoSEQ 96-well plate. The paper's processing steps were these. Because only junctional sequences without quality scores were contained in the immunoSEQ output, filtering matching that applied to full-length reads could not be performed. To assign V/J genes and CDR3, sequences were annotated against IMGT germline references using PyIR, a Python wrapper for IgBLAST v1.9. Reads with weak V/J assignments (E-value above 1e-6), missing CDR3, stop codons, out-of-frame junctions, or ambiguous translated residues were removed. V3J clonotypes were defined by identical inferred V gene, J gene, and CDR3 amino acid sequence. The percentage overlap between two repertoires was calculated by dividing the number of shared unique clonotypes by the size of the smaller repertoire. Richness of each repertoire was evaluated using RTK rarefaction, the Chao1 estimator, and Recon v2.1 estimates of unobserved clonotypes. OLGA was used to compute generation probabilities for all TCRbeta clonotypes that the gDNA method yielded from a handful of donors. TCRdb limited this immuneACCESS table to in-frame rearrangements with V and J called. A share of clones is missing; checked studies link under half to unresolved V genes, and the rest is unexplained. V and J calls and clone size are those listed in that table; D and trimming were worked out from the DNA. The sample table shows roughly 2.5 million clones, and around nine tenths are seen once. Over 0.12% of the sample goes to the ten largest clones.

The CDR3 measures 19 amino acids from cysteine to phenylalanine. Of all the DNA, just the CDR3 is kept, 57 bases in frame from base 1. V loses 0 bases, J loses 3 bases, and the germline ends lie 22 bases apart. For CDR1 and CDR2, the germline V gene lists MGHRA and YSYEKL. The material sequenced was naive CD4+ T cells sorted from blood. Reading the label with the study, this specimen's cell subset or site is: CD45RA+ positively selected. The chain couples TRBV4-1 to TRBJ2-3; matching of 6 bases hints at TRBD2 as the D gene. This sequence originates from a man between 18 and 35 years old in good health. The DNA is as follows: TGCGCCAGCAGCCAAGATCGGGGCGGGGCAGGACTGGTGACAGATACGCAGTATTTT. This is translated as CASSQDRGGAGLVTDTQYF.